This TCR beta chain stems from a study of vaccination effects on CD4 cells after COVID-19. Remarks on this clone: Its antigen is as yet unknown.

TCRdb's table, derived via immunoSEQ multiplex PCR, lists solely in-frame clones and lacks some. This sample has over 80,000 clones, with more than 60% found just once. The CDR3 sequence is 14 residues long. In the ViraFEST assay, antigen-specific CD4+ clonotypes were identified by expansion after peptide-pool stimulation. A 10-day culture period preceded the isolation of CD4+ T cells. Each participant was given two doses of one vaccine (BNT162b2 or mRNA-1273). None of the vaccinated had previously contracted SARS-CoV-2, and their nucleocapsid antibodies tested negative. Sequencing used CD4+ T cells from PBMCs cultured with HCoV-OC43 spike peptides, obtained after COVID-19 vaccination. The subset is: HCoV-OC43 spike overlapping peptide pool stimulation. The chain couples TRBV12-2 to TRBJ2-5; the DNA was not used to check the table's D call, TRBD2. TRBV12-2 corresponds to a pseudogene. This TCR was recovered from a human donor who received a COVID-19 vaccine. The CDR3 is CASRLGLARETQYF. CDR3 bases: TGTGCAAGTCGCCTCGGACTAGCTCGAGAGACCCAGTACTTC.